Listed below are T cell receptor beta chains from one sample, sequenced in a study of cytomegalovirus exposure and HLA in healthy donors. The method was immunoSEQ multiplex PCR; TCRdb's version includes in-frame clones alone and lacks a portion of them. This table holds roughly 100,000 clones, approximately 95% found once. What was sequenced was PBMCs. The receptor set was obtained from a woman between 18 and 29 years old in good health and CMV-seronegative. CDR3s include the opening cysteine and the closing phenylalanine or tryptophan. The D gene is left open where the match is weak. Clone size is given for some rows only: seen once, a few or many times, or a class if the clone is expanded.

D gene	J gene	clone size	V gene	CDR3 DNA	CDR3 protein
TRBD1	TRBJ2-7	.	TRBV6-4	TGTGCCAGCAGCCCGACAGGGGGCACCTACGAGCAGTACTTC	CASSPTGGTYEQYF
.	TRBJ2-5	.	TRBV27	TGTGCCAGCAGTTTGGGGCAGGGAATTCGAGAGACCCAGTACTTC	CASSLGQGIRETQYF
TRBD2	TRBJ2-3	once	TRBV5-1	TGCGCCAGCAGCCTCGAAAGCGGGGGCACAGATACGCAGTATTTT	CASSLESGGTDTQYF
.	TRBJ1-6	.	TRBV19	TGTGCCAGTAGTTTGGAGGGTCTCGGGCCTAATTCACCCCTCCACTTT	CASSLEGLGPNSPLHF
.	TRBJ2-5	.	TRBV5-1	TGCGCCACCCAACGGTCAGCGGGCCCGGAGACCCAGTACTTC	CATQRSAGPETQYF
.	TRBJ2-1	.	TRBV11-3	TGTGCCAGCAGCTTAGGGGAGAAGGCAAGCTCCTACAATGAGCAGTTCTTC	CASSLGEKASSYNEQFF
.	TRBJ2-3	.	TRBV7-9	TGTGCCAGCAGCTTAGATACTAGGGATACGCAGTATTTT	CASSLDTRDTQYF
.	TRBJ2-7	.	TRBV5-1	TGCGCCAGCAGCTTGGAACAGATCACAGGCTACGAGCAGTACTTC	CASSLEQITGYEQYF
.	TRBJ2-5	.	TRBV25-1	TGTGCCAGCAGTGACTCCGAAGAGACCCAGTACTTC	CASSDSEETQYF
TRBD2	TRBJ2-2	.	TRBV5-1	TGCGCCAGCAGCTTGGCGGCGGGAGTGGACACCGGGGAGCTGTTTTTT	CASSLAAGVDTGELFF
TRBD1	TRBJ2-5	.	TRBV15	TGTGCCACCAGCAGAAGGACAGGGTCAGAGACCCAGTACTTC	CATSRRTGSETQYF
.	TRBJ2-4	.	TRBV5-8	TGTGCCAGCAGCTCGGTAGGGGGCAAAAACATTCAGTACTTC	CASSSVGGKNIQYF